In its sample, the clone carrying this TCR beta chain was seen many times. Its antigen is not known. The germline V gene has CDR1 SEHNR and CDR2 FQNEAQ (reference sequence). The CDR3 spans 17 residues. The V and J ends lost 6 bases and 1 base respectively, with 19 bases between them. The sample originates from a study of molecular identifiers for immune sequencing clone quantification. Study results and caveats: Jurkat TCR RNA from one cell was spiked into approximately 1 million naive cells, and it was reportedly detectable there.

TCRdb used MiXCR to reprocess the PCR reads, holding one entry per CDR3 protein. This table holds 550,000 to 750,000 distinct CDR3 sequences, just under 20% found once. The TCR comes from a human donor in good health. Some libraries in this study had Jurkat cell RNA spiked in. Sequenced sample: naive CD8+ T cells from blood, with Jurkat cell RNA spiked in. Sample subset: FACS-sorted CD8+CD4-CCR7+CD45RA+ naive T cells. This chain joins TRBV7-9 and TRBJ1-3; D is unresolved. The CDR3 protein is CASRKGPGTESGNTIYF. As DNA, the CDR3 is TGTGCCAGCAGAAAGGGCCCGGGTACCGAATCTGGAAACACCATATATTTT.